Listed here are 25 T cell receptor beta chains from one sample, sequenced in a study of CD8 T cells in Susac syndrome. Random hexamers were used to reverse transcribe 0.5 to 1 ug of RNA. A single record per CDR3 protein comes from TCRdb applying MiXCR to the immunoSEQ multiplex PCR reads. The table shows 95,000 to 150,000 distinct CDR3 sequences, with over 90% occurring only once. Sequencing was carried out using CD8+ T cells from PBMCs. The source is a human donor with Susac syndrome.

The chain uses TRBV4-1 and TRBJ1-1; 7 nucleotides agree with TRBD1. With V trimmed by 0 bases and J by 5 bases, 3 bases remained unmatched. Germline lookup yields CDR1 MGHRA and CDR2 YSYEKL. The CDR3 covers 14 residues. The CDR3 loop is CASSQEDRATEAFF. The DNA of the CDR3 is TGCGCCAGCAGCCAAGAAGACAGGGCTACTGAAGCTTTCTTT.

This chain joins TRBV25-1 and TRBJ1-2; perhaps TRBD1 as D (6 bases). The germline V gene has CDR1 MGHDK and CDR2 SYGVNS. V lost 6 bases to trimming and J lost 5 bases, with 10 bases between them. This CDR3 has 12 residues. The DNA of the CDR3 is TGTGCCAGCAGGGACAGCGATTATGGCTACACCTTC. This gives the protein CASRDSDYGYTF.

The chain carries TRBV30 and TRBJ2-5; D unresolved. Per germline, CDR1 GTSNPN and CDR2 SVGIG (reference sequence). With 4 bases removed from V and 4 bases from J, the gap between germline ends came to 13 bases. The CDR3 consists of 13 residues. CDR3 nucleotides: TGTGCCTGGAACGTGGTGGGTGGAGAGACCCAGTACTTC. This translates into CAWNVVGGETQYF.

The chain employs TRBV29-1 and TRBJ2-1; 16 bases match TRBD2. The CDR3 is 14 residues long. The germline V gene has CDR1 SQVTM and CDR2 ANQGSEA. The V and J ends lost 7 bases and 4 bases, in that order; junction bases with no gene match: 1. Here the CDR3 DNA reads TGCAGCGCGGGACTAGCGGGGGGGTACAATGAGCAGTTCTTC. This encodes CSAGLAGGYNEQFF.

The count of this clonotype is one. V gene TRBV7-9 combines with J gene TRBJ2-7; D is perhaps TRBD1 (5 bases). Trimming cost V 5 bases and J 1 base, with 6 bases left between them. Germline CDR1 and CDR2: SEHNR and FQNEAQ (reference sequence). CDR3 length equals 12 residues. This CDR3 is CASSRQSYEQYF. The DNA for the CDR3 is TGTGCCAGCAGCCGACAGTCCTACGAGCAGTACTTC.

V is TRBV20-1 and J is TRBJ2-3, with D unclear. The germline V gene has CDR1 DFQATT and CDR2 SNEGSKA (reference sequence). This CDR3 comprises 13 residues. Trimming stripped 0 bases from V and 6 bases from J, with 10 bases between. Here the CDR3 DNA reads TGCAGTGCTAGAGATGGGTCCGTGGATACGCAGTATTTT. Encoded protein: CSARDGSVDTQYF.

The chain uses TRBV29-1 and TRBJ1-1; D gene ambiguous. V lost 0 bases and J lost 1, with 9 bases in between. There are 14 residues in the CDR3. Germline-derived CDR1 and CDR2 are SQVTM and ANQGSEA. Written as DNA, the CDR3 is TGCAGCGTTGAAGAGTTTGGGAAGAACACTGAAGCTTTCTTT. The encoded protein is CSVEEFGKNTEAFF.

CDR3 protein: CASSLSEIQETQYF. CDR3 nucleotide sequence: TGTGCCAGCAGCTTATCAGAGATCCAAGAGACCCAGTACTTC. This chain connects TRBV7-9 to TRBJ2-5; D unresolved. The V end was cut by 2 bases, the J end by 1 base, with 8 bases between. The CDR3 is 14 amino acids. Germline CDR1 SEHNR, CDR2 FQNEAQ (reference sequence).

This chain uses TRBV7-8 with TRBJ2-3, with TRBD2 identical over 7 bases. CDR3 length: 16 residues. The germline V gene has CDR1 SGHVS and CDR2 FQNEAQ. V shed 5 bases, J shed 1 base, and the junction held 9 bases outside the gene matches. CDR3 in DNA: TGTGCCAGCAGCCCGCTACTAGCGAAAGGCACAGATACGCAGTATTTT. This encodes CASSPLLAKGTDTQYF.

In this sample, this clonotype turned up once. The chain carries TRBV15 and TRBJ2-3, with no clear D. The CDR3 is 15 amino acids. With 3 bases removed from V and 2 bases from J, the gap between germline ends came to 12 bases. Per germline, CDR1 LNHNV and CDR2 YYDKDF (reference sequence). CDR3 loop: CATSRGPGTTDTQYF. CDR3 DNA: TGTGCCACCAGCAGGGGCCCCGGAACCACAGATACGCAGTATTTT.

This rearrangement joins TRBV9 to TRBJ1-1; D remains ambiguous. Per the germline V gene, CDR1 is SGDLS and CDR2 is YYNGEE. The V and J ends lost 3 bases and 1 base respectively, with 7 bases between them. The CDR3 runs 13 residues. In DNA, the CDR3 is TGTGCCAGCAGCGGACCATGGAACACTGAAGCTTTCTTT. Amino acid sequence: CASSGPWNTEAFF. The variable domain in full, completed from reference TRBV9 and TRBJ1-1, reads DSGVTQTPKHLITATGQRVTLRCSPRSGDLSVYWYQQSLDQGLQFLIQYYNGEERAKGNILERFSAQQFPDLHSELNLSSLELGDSALYFCASSGPWNTEAFFGQGTRLTVV.

The sample holds one count of this clonotype. This sequence joins TRBV3-1 and TRBJ1-5; D is unresolved. Germline loops: CDR1 LGHDT, CDR2 YNNKEL (reference sequence). V lost 6 bases to trimming and J lost 4 bases, with 7 bases between them. The CDR3 is made up of 12 amino acids. The DNA for the CDR3 is TGTGCCAGCAGTCTGTATAATCAGCCCCAGCATTTT. Translation gives CASSLYNQPQHF.

The V call is TRBV6-5, the J call TRBJ1-2, with 7 positions matching TRBD1. CDR1 and CDR2 from the germline V gene are MNHEY and SVGAGI. Unmatched junction bases numbered 7, after V lost 2 bases and J lost 1 base. The CDR3 is 16 residues long. CDR3 bases: TGTGCCAGCAGTTACACCCGACAGGGTATTAACTATGGCTACACCTTC. Translation gives CASSYTRQGINYGYTF.

V usage is TRBV13 and J usage is TRBJ2-7; TRBD2 might be the D (6 bases). Germline assignment: CDR1 PRHDT and CDR2 FYEKMQ (reference sequence). The CDR3 has 11 residues. With 5 bases removed from V and 12 bases from J, the gap between germline ends came to 14 bases. CDR3 loop: CASSPGGPTYF. The CDR3 bases are TGTGCCAGCAGCCCCGGGGGACCCACGTACTTC.

V usage is TRBV6-6 and J usage is TRBJ1-2; 8 bases agree with TRBD1. The junction had 9 bases not matched to a gene; V was cut back by 7 bases and J by 5 bases. Germline-derived CDR1 and CDR2 are MNHNY and SVGAGI (reference sequence). The length of the CDR3 is 14 residues. Here the CDR3 reads CASISGGDFYGYTF. The CDR3, as DNA: TGTGCCAGCATCTCAGGGGGCGATTTTTATGGCTACACCTTC.

J is TRBJ1-6 and V is TRBV5-1, with 7 bases aligning to TRBD1. The V segment lost 4 bases and the J segment 9 bases; nucleotides outside the gene matches: 10. CDR3 length: 15 amino acids. In germline, CDR1 is SGHRS, CDR2 YFSETQ. The CDR3 sequence is CASSIKTGTLSPLHF. DNA of the CDR3: TGCGCCAGCAGCATAAAGACAGGGACCCTTTCACCCCTCCACTTT.

The J gene is TRBJ2-5, the V gene TRBV7-2; unclear D gene. Germline CDR1 is SGHTA and CDR2 is FQGNSA. CDR3 length: 15 residues. Deletions cut 5 bases from V and 5 bases from J, with 18 bases between. As DNA, the CDR3 is TGTGCCAGCAGCCAATTCGGCGGTGTCGCCGAGACCCAGTACTTC. Amino acid sequence: CASSQFGGVAETQYF. Looking up the rest from reference TRBV7-2 and TRBJ2-5 gives the full variable domain: GAGVSQSPSNKVTEKGKDVELRCDPISGHTALYWYRQSLGQGLEFLIYFQGNSAPDKSGLPSDRFSAERTGGSVSTLTIQRTQQEDSAVYLCASSQFGGVAETQYFGPGTRLLVL.

The chain combines TRBV6-6 with TRBJ2-5; perhaps D is TRBD1 or TRBD2 (5 bases each). CDR3 length equals 14 residues. The germline V gene encodes CDR1 MNHNY and CDR2 SVGAGI (reference sequence). Between the trimmed V and J ends, which lost 4 bases and 1 base, there was a span of 10 bases. This CDR3 reads CASSSGRPQETQYF. CDR3 nucleotide sequence: TGTGCCAGCAGTTCGGGACGGCCCCAAGAGACCCAGTACTTC.

The chain uses TRBV7-9 and TRBJ1-2; 12 bases line up with TRBD1. The CDR3 totals 15 residues. The junction had 8 bases not matched to a gene; V was cut back by 5 bases and J by 7 bases. CDR1 and CDR2 (germline): SEHNR, FQNEAQ (reference sequence). DNA of the CDR3: TGTGCCAGCAGCCCACCGGGACAGGGGGCAGGTGGCTACACCTTC. Protein sequence: CASSPPGQGAGGYTF.

This CDR3 is CASSPYSRDLPISPLHF. The CDR3, as DNA: TGTGCCAGCTCACCATATTCCCGGGACCTTCCAATTTCACCCCTCCACTTT. The chain employs TRBV18 and TRBJ1-6; a possible D gene is TRBD1 (5 bases). The CDR3 covers 17 residues. The V gene's germline CDR1 is KGHSH and CDR2 LQKENI. V lost 2 bases to trimming and J lost 9 bases, with 20 bases between them.

The rearrangement links TRBV29-1 to TRBJ2-7; 9 nucleotides agree with TRBD1. Germline CDR1 is SQVTM and CDR2 is ANQGSEA. After removal of 6 bases from V and 6 bases from J, the junction contained 9 bases not matched to a gene. The CDR3 loop spans 13 amino acids. DNA for the CDR3: TGCAGCGTCACACAGGGGGCGCTGGGCGAGCAGTACTTC. Translation gives CSVTQGALGEQYF.

The chain is built from TRBV30 and TRBJ1-1, with 10 bases that match TRBD1. The trim removed 1 base at V and 11 bases at J, leaving 4 bases unmatched. The V gene's germline CDR1 is GTSNPN and CDR2 SVGIG (reference sequence). The length of the CDR3 is 12 residues. CDR3 sequence reads: CAWSGDRGLAFF. CDR3 in DNA: TGTGCCTGGAGTGGAGACAGGGGGCTCGCTTTCTTT.

This clonotype came up once. J is TRBJ1-1 and V is TRBV21-1; the table calls TRBD1, which could not be checked here. TRBV21-1 is annotated as a pseudogene. The CDR3 is 18 amino acids. The CDR3, as DNA: TGTGCCAGCAGCGCAGGGTCATGGGCTGGGGCCGAACACACTGAAGCTTTCTTT. This codes for CASSAGSWAGAEHTEAFF.

The chain links TRBV6-2 or TRBV6-3 to TRBJ2-3, with D uncertain. The V gene's germline CDR1 is MNHEY and CDR2 SVGEGT. The CDR3 is 14 residues long. Trimming removed 4 bases from V and 2 bases from J, with 10 bases in between. The CDR3 protein is CASSLRHATDTQYF. The DNA of the CDR3 is TGTGCCAGCAGTTTGAGGCACGCCACAGATACGCAGTATTTT.

The chain uses TRBV9 and TRBJ1-6; a possible D gene is TRBD1 (6 bases). The CDR3 has 18 amino acids. Looked up from germline, CDR1 is SGDLS and CDR2 is YYNGEE. V was cut by 3 bases and J by 7 bases, with 23 bases left in between. The CDR3 nucleotides are TGTGCCAGCAGCGCGGGGAGGGGGACCGACCTCCCAAATTCACCCCTCCACTTT. This translates into CASSAGRGTDLPNSPLHF.